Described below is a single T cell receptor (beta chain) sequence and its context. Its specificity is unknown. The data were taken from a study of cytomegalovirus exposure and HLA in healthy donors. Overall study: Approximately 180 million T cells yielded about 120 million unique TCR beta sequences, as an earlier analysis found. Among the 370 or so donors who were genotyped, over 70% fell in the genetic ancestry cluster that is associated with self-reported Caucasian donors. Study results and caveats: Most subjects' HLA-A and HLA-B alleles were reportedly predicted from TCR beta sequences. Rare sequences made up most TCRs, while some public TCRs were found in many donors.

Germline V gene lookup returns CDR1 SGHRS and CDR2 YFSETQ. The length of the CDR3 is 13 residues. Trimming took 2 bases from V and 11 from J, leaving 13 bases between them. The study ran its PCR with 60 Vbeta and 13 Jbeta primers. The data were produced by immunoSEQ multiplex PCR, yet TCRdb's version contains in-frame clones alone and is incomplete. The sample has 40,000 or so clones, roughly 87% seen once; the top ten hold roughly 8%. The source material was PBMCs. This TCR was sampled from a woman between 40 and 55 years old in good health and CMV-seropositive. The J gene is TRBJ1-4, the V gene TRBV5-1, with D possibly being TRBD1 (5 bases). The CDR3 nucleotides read TGCGCCAGCAGCTTTGAGGAGGGGTCGAAACTGTTTTTT. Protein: CASSFEEGSKLFF.